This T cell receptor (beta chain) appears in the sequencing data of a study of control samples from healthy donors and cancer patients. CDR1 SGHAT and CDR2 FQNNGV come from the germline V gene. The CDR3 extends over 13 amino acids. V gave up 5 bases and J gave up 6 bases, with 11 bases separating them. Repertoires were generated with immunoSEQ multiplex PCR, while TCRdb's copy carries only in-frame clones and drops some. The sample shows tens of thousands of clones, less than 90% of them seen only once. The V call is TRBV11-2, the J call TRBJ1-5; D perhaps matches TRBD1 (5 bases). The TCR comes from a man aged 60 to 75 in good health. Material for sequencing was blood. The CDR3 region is CASSPERGQPQHF. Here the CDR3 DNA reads TGTGCCAGCAGCCCGGAGAGGGGTCAGCCCCAGCATTTT.